This TCR beta chain was retrieved from a study of T cell clonality in common variable immunodeficiency. Study results and limitations: CVID subjects had higher TCRbeta clonality than healthy controls, most marked in about a third. In common variable immunodeficiency, TCR beta chains reportedly carried fewer deletions and N-nucleotide insertions.

Profiling relied on immunoSEQ multiplex PCR, and the TCRdb table lists in-frame clones only, not all of them. Sampling found approximately 38,000 clones, none seen once. V dropped 4 bases and J dropped 6; count of bases not matched to a gene: 5. This CDR3 comprises 14 residues. Germline loops: CDR1 SGHDT, CDR2 YYEEEE. Diagnosis required reduced IgG, IgA and/or IgM with specific antibody deficiency. Heparinized whole blood, about 5 to 8.5 ml, came from each donor. This clone came up a few times. Its antigen is currently unknown. The read finishes 3 residues shy of the CDR3 end, and the germline J gene is used to complete it.

This rearrangement joins TRBV5-6 to TRBJ2-7; 12 nucleotides match TRBD1. This sequence was found in a human donor with common variable immunodeficiency. The sequenced sample consisted of peripheral blood mononuclear cells. CDR3 loop: CASSRDRGQGEQYF. The CDR3 DNA, read in part, is TGTGCCAGCAGCAGGGACAGGGGGCAAGGCGAG.